The sequence of this T cell receptor beta chain was determined in a study of sequential checkpoint blockade in melanoma. Study as a whole: Patients were randomized 1:1 to nivolumab-then-ipilimumab or ipilimumab-then-nivolumab first-line. After both sequences, patients received maintenance nivolumab.

Sequencing used immunoSEQ multiplex PCR; TCRdb keeps in-frame clones, though not all of them. Among about 29,000 clones listed, 77% were seen once. Germline lookup yields CDR1 LNHDA and CDR2 SQIVND (reference sequence). The CDR3 length is 15 residues. With V trimmed by 9 bases and J by 3 bases, 13 bases remained unmatched. As to treatment: randomized to nivolumab then ipilimumab (arm A) or the reverse (arm B). DNA-damaging chemotherapy had not been given to any patient beforehand. Live CD3+CD8+ CD19− CD56− cells were sorted from PBMCs. The chain recombines TRBV19 with TRBJ2-5; 7 bases align to TRBD1. The TCR sequence derives from a human donor with melanoma. Sequences were derived from CD8+ T cells sorted from blood (inferred from file names), sampled from a patient given nivolumab and ipilimumab in sequence. CDR3 region: CASKAKDRHKETQYF. In DNA, the CDR3 is TGTGCCAGCAAAGCAAAGGACAGGCATAAAGAGACCCAGTACTTC.